The entry that follows covers one T cell receptor beta chain sequence. The PCR used 60 V beta and 13 J beta primers. Assay used: immunoSEQ multiplex PCR; TCRdb lists only in-frame clones, some missing. The sample yields tens of thousands of clones, approximately 81% seen once. The data were obtained in a study of glioma-infiltrating T cells after dendritic cell vaccination. Study summary: Three intradermal dendritic cell vaccine injections were given every two weeks.

Time point defined: after dendritic cell vaccination, including at tumor progression/relapse. The CDR3 runs to 18 residues. The germline V gene has CDR1 LNHDA and CDR2 SQIVND (reference sequence). The ends were cut back, 8 bases at V and 0 bases at J, with 23 bases in the middle. The receptor was derived from a human donor with glioblastoma. Sequenced here: blood, sampled after dendritic cell vaccination. The gene calls are TRBV19 and TRBJ1-5; tentatively, D is TRBD1 (6 bases). The CDR3: CASRAKGMKGDSNQPQHF. CDR3 nucleotides: TGTGCCAGTCGGGCCAAAGGAATGAAGGGGGATAGCAATCAGCCCCAGCATTTT.